This TCR beta chain comes out of a study of response to subunit inactivated influenza vaccine. V trimming: 9 bases; J trimming: 1 base; junction bases outside the gene matches: 14. This CDR3 is 16 amino acids long. TCRdb passed the RT-PCR reads through MiXCR, listing each CDR3 protein once. The sample holds under 550,000 distinct CDR3 sequences, less than 8% seen once. The J gene is TRBJ2-3, the V gene TRBV5-3; 7 positions match TRBD2. TRBV5-3 is an ORF, and what it does is uncertain. The starting material was PBMCs from blood, obtained 23 months after vaccination. This clonotype was obtained from a man between 50 and 75 years old who received an inactivated influenza vaccine. CDR3 in amino acids: CAMGPGVSGGTDTQYF. The CDR3 DNA reads as TGTGCCATGGGCCCCGGGGTCAGCGGGGGCACAGATACGCAGTATTTT.